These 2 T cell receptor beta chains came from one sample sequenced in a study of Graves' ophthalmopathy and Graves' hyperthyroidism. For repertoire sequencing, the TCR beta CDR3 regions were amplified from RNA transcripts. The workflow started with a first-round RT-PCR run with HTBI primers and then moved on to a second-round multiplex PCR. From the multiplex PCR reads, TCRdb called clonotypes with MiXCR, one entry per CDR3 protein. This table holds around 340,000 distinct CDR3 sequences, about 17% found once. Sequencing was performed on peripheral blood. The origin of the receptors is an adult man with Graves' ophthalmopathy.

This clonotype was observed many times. The CDR3 coding sequence is TGCAGTGCTAGAAAGACAGGAGCGAACCAAGAGACCCAGTACTTC. This codes for CSARKTGANQETQYF. The J gene is TRBJ2-5, the V gene TRBV20-1; a weak D match, TRBD1 (6 bases). The V gene's germline CDR1 is DFQATT and CDR2 SNEGSKA (reference sequence). The V end was cut by 2 bases, the J end by 0 bases, with 13 bases between. CDR3 length: 15 amino acids.

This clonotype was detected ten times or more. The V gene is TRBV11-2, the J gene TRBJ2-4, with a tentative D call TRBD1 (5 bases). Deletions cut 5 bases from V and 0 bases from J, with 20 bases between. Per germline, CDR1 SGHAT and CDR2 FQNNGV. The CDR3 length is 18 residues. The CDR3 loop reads CASSLSGASNIAKNIQYF. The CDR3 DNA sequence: TGTGCCAGCAGCCTTAGTGGGGCTTCCAATATAGCCAAAAACATTCAGTACTTC. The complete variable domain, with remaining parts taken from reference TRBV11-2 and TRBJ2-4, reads EAGVAQSPRYKIIEKRQSVAFWCNPISGHATLYWYQQILGQGPKLLIQFQNNGVVDDSQLPKDRFSAERLKGVDSTLKIQPAKLEDSAVYLCASSLSGASNIAKNIQYFGAGTRLSVL.